These 9 T cell receptor beta chains originate from one sample sequenced in a study of blood T cells in healthy people across ages. For the second PCR, which ran for about 6 to 11 cycles, a sample-barcoded 5' primer and a J-beta primer mix were used. TCRdb recomputed calls from the 5' RACE reads with MiXCR, one row per CDR3 protein. The table lists over a million distinct CDR3 sequences, under 30% of them singletons. These sequences were also reported in another study, on T cells of mothers and their children.

The specimen sequenced was blood. The receptors originated from a girl aged 2 to 10 in good health.

This clonotype was detected only a few times. The chain employs TRBV7-2 and TRBJ2-7, with 9 bases that match TRBD1. The CDR3 length is 16 residues. Germline CDR1 SGHTA, CDR2 FQGNSA. V gave up 5 bases and J gave up 6 bases; unmatched junction bases: 14. CDR3 coding DNA: TGTGCCAGCAGCCCACGTTCTGGGACAGGGTTATCCGAGCAGTACTTC. This translates into CASSPRSGTGLSEQYF.

This chain uses TRBV29-1 with TRBJ2-4, with no clear D. The V gene lost 4 bases and the J gene lost 0 bases, with 10 bases spanning the gap. CDR3 length: 14 amino acids. Germline CDR1 is SQVTM and CDR2 is ANQGSEA. The CDR3 is CSVVWVLAKNIQYF. In nucleotides, the CDR3 is TGCAGCGTTGTTTGGGTTCTAGCCAAAAACATTCAGTACTTC.

The rearrangement links TRBV4-1 to TRBJ1-2; D gene ambiguous. Germline values: CDR1 MGHRA, CDR2 YSYEKL. Trimming cost V 6 bases and J 4 bases, with 12 bases left between them. This CDR3 has 13 amino acids. In nucleotides, the CDR3 is TGCGCCAGCAGGCGAGTTGGGAGCTATGGCTACACCTTC. Translated: CASRRVGSYGYTF.

This clonotype was found a few times. J is TRBJ1-6 and V is TRBV13, with D perhaps matching TRBD1 (6 bases). CDR1 is PRHDT and CDR2 is FYEKMQ in the germline V gene (reference sequence). The V and J ends lost 5 bases and 7 bases respectively, with 15 bases between them. The CDR3 covers 15 residues. The CDR3 DNA sequence: TGTGCCAGCAGCCCCGTTGGGGGCCTCAATTCACCCCTCCACTTT. Translating gives CASSPVGGLNSPLHF.

In its sample, this clonotype was seen a few times. The V and J genes are TRBV28 and TRBJ2-3; no reliable D call. The CDR3 consists of 12 residues. Germline lookup yields CDR1 MDHEN and CDR2 SYDVKM. Trimming stripped 6 bases from V and 3 bases from J, with 7 bases between. For the CDR3, the DNA is TGTGCCAGCAGGTTTATGACAGATACGCAGTATTTT. It translates to CASRFMTDTQYF.

This clonotype is a singleton in its sample. This sequence joins TRBV4-1 and TRBJ2-5; no firm D call. The CDR3 runs to 13 residues. Germline CDR1 is MGHRA and CDR2 is YSYEKL. Trimming cost V 4 bases and J 5 bases, with 11 bases left between them. Written as DNA, the CDR3 is TGCGCCAGCAGCCGTACTTGGAGCGAGACCCAGTACTTC. It is translated as CASSRTWSETQYF.

The chain carries TRBV21-1 and TRBJ2-2; the table's D call TRBD1 went unverified against the DNA. TRBV21-1 is a pseudogene locus. The length of the CDR3 is 15 residues. The CDR3 nucleotides read TGTGCCAGCAGTGCCGAGGGGGCTGTTCACCGGGAGCTGTTTTTT. It is translated as CASSAEGAVHRELFF.

This clonotype was seen a handful of times. The rearrangement uses TRBV29-1 and TRBJ2-4, with D uncertain. This CDR3 spans 12 amino acids. Deletions cut 7 bases from V and 0 bases from J, with 7 bases between. Germline lookup yields CDR1 SQVTM and CDR2 ANQGSEA. CDR3 nucleotide sequence: TGCAGCGCGGAACTAGCCAAAAACATTCAGTACTTC. Encoded protein: CSAELAKNIQYF. The full variable domain, rest sourced from reference TRBV29-1 and TRBJ2-4, is SAVISQKPSRDICQRGTSLTIQCQVDSQVTMMFWYRQQPGQSLTLIATANQGSEATYESGFVIDKFPISRPNLTFSTLTVSNMSPEDSSIYLCSAELAKNIQYFGAGTRLSVL.

This clonotype was counted ten times or more. The rearrangement uses TRBV5-6 and TRBJ2-3; D may be TRBD1 (6 bases). Germline V CDR1 and CDR2: SGHDT, YYEEEE. V lost 4 bases and J 2 bases, leaving 17 bases between the germline ends. The CDR3 extends over 16 amino acids. The CDR3 DNA is TGTGCCAGCAGCCACGAAAGGACAGCGTACACAGATACGCAGTATTTT. It yields the protein CASSHERTAYTDTQYF.